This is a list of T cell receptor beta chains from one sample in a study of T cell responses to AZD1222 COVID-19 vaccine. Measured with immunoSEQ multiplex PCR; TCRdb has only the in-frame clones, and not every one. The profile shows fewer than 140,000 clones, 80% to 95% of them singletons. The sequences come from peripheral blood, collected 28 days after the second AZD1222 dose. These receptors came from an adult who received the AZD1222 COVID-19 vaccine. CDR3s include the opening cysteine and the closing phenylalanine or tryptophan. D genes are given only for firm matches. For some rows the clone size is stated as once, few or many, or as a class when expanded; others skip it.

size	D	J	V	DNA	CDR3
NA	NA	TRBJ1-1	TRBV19	TGTGCCAGTAGTGGTCTGGCGGGGGGTCGAGGAGCTTTCTTT	CASSGLAGGRGAFF
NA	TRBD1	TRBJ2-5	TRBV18	TGTGCCAGCTCACAAGGACAGGGTGGAGGGACCCAGTACTTC	CASSQGQGGGTQYF
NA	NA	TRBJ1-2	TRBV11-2	TGTGCCAGCACTACAGTAGCCGGATCCGGCTACACCTTC	CASTTVAGSGYTF
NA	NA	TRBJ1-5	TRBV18	TGTGCCAGCTCACCACCCGGGGGACAGCCCCAGCATTTT	CASSPPGGQPQHF
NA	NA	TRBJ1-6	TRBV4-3	TGCGCCAGCAGCCCCTACCCAAATTCACCCCTCCACTTT	CASSPYPNSPLHF
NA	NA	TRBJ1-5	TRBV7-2	TGTGCCAGCAGCTTGCCGGGTAATCAGCCCCAGCATTTT	CASSLPGNQPQHF
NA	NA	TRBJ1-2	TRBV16	TGTGCCAGCAACTACCAGGGGCCAGGGTACGGCTACACCTTC	CASNYQGPGYGYTF
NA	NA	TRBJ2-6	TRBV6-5	TGTGCCAGCAGTTATGGGGCGAACTCTGGGGCCAACGTCCTGACTTTC	CASSYGANSGANVLTF
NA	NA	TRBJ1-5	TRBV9	TGTGCCAGCAGCTACCAGGCTGATAGCAATCAGCCCCAGCATTTT	CASSYQADSNQPQHF
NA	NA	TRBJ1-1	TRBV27	TGTGCCAGCAGTTTATCTGGCACTGAAGCTTTCTTT	CASSLSGTEAFF
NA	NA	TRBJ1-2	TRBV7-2	TGTGCCAGCAGCTTAGCTCTAGGGGATGTTAGTGGCTACACCTTC	CASSLALGDVSGYTF
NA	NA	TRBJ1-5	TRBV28	TGTGCCAGCAGTCCTCCAGGGGAGACAGCTCGATATAGCAATCAGCCCCAGCATTTT	CASSPPGETARYSNQPQHF
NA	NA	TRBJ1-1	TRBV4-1	TGCGCCAGCAGCCGAGGCGGGAACACTGAAGCTTTCTTT	CASSRGGNTEAFF
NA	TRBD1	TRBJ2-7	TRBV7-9	TGTGCCAGCAGCCGTCAGGGACAGGGAAGCGACGAGCAGTACTTC	CASSRQGQGSDEQYF
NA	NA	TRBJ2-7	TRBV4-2	TGTGCCAGCAGCCTCCCCGGGTCCACATACGAGCAGTACTTC	CASSLPGSTYEQYF
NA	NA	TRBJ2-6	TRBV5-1	TGCGCCAGCAGCTCCATCGGGGCCAACGTCCTGACTTTC	CASSSIGANVLTF
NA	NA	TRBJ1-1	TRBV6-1	TGTGCCAGCAGTGAGTGGGGGATCATGAACACTGAAGCTTTCTTT	CASSEWGIMNTEAFF
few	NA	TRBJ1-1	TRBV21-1	TGTGCCAGCAGCAAGCAGGCCACTGAAGCTTTCTTT	CASSKQATEAFF
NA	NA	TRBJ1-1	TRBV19	TGTGCCAGTAGTATAGATCTTCGGGCAGCGTGGTCAGCTTTCTTT	CASSIDLRAAWSAFF
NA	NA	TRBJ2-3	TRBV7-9	TGTGCCAGCAGCTCGATCTCGGCAGATACGCAGTATTTT	CASSSISADTQYF
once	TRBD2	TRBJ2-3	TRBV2	TGTGCCAGCAGGCGACTAGCGGGGGGGACTAGCACAGATACGCAGTATTTT	CASRRLAGGTSTDTQYF
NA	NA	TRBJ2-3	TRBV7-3	TGTGCCAGCAGCCTGGGACTCCTCACAGATACGCAGTATTTT	CASSLGLLTDTQYF
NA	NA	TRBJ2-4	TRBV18	TGTGCCAGCTCACCCTTGCCAGGGATGGAATCCAAAAACATTCAGTACTTC	CASSPLPGMESKNIQYF
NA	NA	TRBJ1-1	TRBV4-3	TGCGCCAGCAGCCAAATGGGCGGCAAAACAACGAACACTGAAGCTTTCTTT	CASSQMGGKTTNTEAFF
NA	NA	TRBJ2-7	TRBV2	TGTGCCAGCAGCGAGCTAGCAGCTGTCTCCTACGAGCAGTACTTC	CASSELAAVSYEQYF
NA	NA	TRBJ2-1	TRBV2	TGTGCCAGCAGCTTAGGACCCTCAGGGGCCTACAATGAGCAGTTCTTC	CASSLGPSGAYNEQFF
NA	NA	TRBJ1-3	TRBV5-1	TGCGCCAGCAGCTTGCGGCAACTGAGGGTCTCTGGAAACACCATATATTTT	CASSLRQLRVSGNTIYF
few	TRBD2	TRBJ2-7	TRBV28	TGTGCCAGCAGATACGGACTAGCTCTGGGGGAGCAGTACTTC	CASRYGLALGEQYF
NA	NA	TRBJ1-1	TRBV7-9	TGTGCCAGCAGTTCACCCATCGAAGCTTTCTTT	CASSSPIEAFF
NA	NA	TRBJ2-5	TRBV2	TGTGCCAGCACGTATGTGGAGACCCAGTACTTC	CASTYVETQYF
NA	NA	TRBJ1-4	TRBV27	TGTGCCAGCAGTTCGGAGGGGTTATCTAATGAAAAACTGTTTTTT	CASSSEGLSNEKLFF
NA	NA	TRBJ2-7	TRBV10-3	TGTGCCATCAGTGAGTCAGACCGGACAGATTCCTACGAGCAGTACTTC	CAISESDRTDSYEQYF
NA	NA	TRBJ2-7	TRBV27	TGTGCCAGCAGTTCGGGGACGTACGAGCAGTACTTC	CASSSGTYEQYF
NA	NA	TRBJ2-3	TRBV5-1	TGCGCCAGCAGCTTGGCCGGGCAGCTCAGTTCTGATACGCAGTATTTT	CASSLAGQLSSDTQYF
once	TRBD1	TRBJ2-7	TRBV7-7	TGTGCTAGCAGCCCAGGGACAGGGCTGAATCACGAGCAGTACTTC	CASSPGTGLNHEQYF
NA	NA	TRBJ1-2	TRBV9	TGTGCCAGCAGCGGACAAGAACAGATCCCTAACTATGGCTACACCTTC	CASSGQEQIPNYGYTF
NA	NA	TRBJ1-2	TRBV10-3	TGTGCCATCAGTGAGAGAGGCTATGGCTACACCTTC	CAISERGYGYTF
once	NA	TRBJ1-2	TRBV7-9	TGTGCCAGCAGCTTGGTTGGAGGGCGTGACTATGGCTACACCTTC	CASSLVGGRDYGYTF
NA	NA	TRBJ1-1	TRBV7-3	TGTGCCAGCAGCGTGCAGGGTGACACTGAAGCTTTCTTT	CASSVQGDTEAFF
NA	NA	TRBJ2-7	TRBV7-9	TGTGCCAGCAGCTTAGCGTTAGGCAGGGTGTACGAGCAGTACTTC	CASSLALGRVYEQYF
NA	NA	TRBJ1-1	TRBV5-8	TGTGCCAGCAGCCCCACAGGGAACACTGAAGCTTTCTTT	CASSPTGNTEAFF
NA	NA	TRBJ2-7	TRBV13	TGTGCCAGCAGCTCCCAGGGCGCCTACGAGCAGTACTTC	CASSSQGAYEQYF
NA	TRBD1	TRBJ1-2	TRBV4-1	TGCGCCAGCAGCCACACCCCCCCGGGACAGCTCTATGGCTACACCTTC	CASSHTPPGQLYGYTF
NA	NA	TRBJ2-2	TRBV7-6	TGTGCCAGCAGCCCTGGACAGTTCACCGGGGAGCTGTTTTTT	CASSPGQFTGELFF
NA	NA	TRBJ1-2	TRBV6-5	TGTGCCAGCAGTCCACGAGACCGGACTCGATATGGCTACACCTTC	CASSPRDRTRYGYTF
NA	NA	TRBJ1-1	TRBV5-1	TGCGCCAGCAGCCCAGATCGGCAGAACACTGAAGCTTTCTTT	CASSPDRQNTEAFF
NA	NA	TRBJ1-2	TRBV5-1	TGCGCCAGCAGTCGGGATTCTGGCTACACCTTC	CASSRDSGYTF
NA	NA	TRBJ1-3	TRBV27	TGTGCCAGCAGTTTTGGGGGTGCTGGAAACACCATATATTTT	CASSFGGAGNTIYF
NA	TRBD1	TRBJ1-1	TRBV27	TGTGCCAGCAGCACGTTGGACAGGTTTATTTACACTGAAGCTTTCTTT	CASSTLDRFIYTEAFF
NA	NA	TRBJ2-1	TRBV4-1	TGCGCCAGCAGCCAGGTCTCCTACAATGAGCAGTTCTTC	CASSQVSYNEQFF
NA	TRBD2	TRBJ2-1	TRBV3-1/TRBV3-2	TGTGCCAGCAGTCTAGCGGGGGGCCGCTACAATGAGCAGTTCTTC	CASSLAGGRYNEQFF